The rows below give T cell receptor beta chains drawn from one sample of a study of vaccination effects on CD4 cells after COVID-19. Their target antigens are unknown. Method: immunoSEQ multiplex PCR; TCRdb's copy keeps in-frame clones and lacks some. The data contain under 80,000 clones, 60% to 85% of them singletons. Sequencing was performed on CD4+ T cells from PBMCs cultured with SARS-CoV-2 spike peptides, taken before COVID-19 vaccination. Receptors originate from a human donor who received a COVID-19 vaccine. CDR3s include the opening cysteine and the closing phenylalanine or tryptophan. Each record gives: V gene, CDR3 protein.

TRBV7-3 | CASSSGGSGVRRNEQFF
TRBV4-2 | CASSPASGTEAFF
TRBV5-8 | CASSLGQPGNTEAFF
TRBV6-5 | CASRTDRGGNQPQHF
TRBV19 | CASSADRGGNQPQHF
TRBV7-2 | CASTATQGQPQHF
TRBV19 | CASSTNRDRGAGEKLFF
TRBV9 | CASSVDPDGNTIYF
TRBV5-4 | CASSLGRLAGNEQFF
TRBV6-5 | CASSYSLPGGNQPQHF
TRBV9 | CASRTGLAGTDTQYF
TRBV25-1 | CASSDAGNSPLHF
TRBV19 | CASIRAGTGANQPQHF
TRBV5-1 | CASSPTTTNEKLFF
TRBV28 | CASSLDGIQGGYTF
TRBV4-1 | CASSPVGRGRTNEKLFF
TRBV6-5 | CASSFRGTEAFF
TRBV5-1 | CASSLRGTSGGHGSYNEQFF
TRBV15 | CATSRDVAVSGNTIYF
TRBV5-6 | CASSLAGGVINEKLFF
TRBV6-1 | CASSEGTATRVREKLFF
TRBV7-3 | CASSLTGHPYNEQFF
TRBV7-6 | CASSNGHSTDTQYF
TRBV5-1 | CASSQGASTDTQYF
TRBV4-1 | CASSLDPGQGEYQPQHF
TRBV6-5 | CASRRGTDVSYGYTF
TRBV10-3 | CAISEAPAGGSGANVLTF
TRBV5-4 | CASSVDRAQETQYF
TRBV9 | CASSVATGTGGNTIYF
TRBV7-2 | CASRKQETQYF
TRBV6-5 | CASSSRLAGMGETQYF
TRBV6-5 | CASSRDSYNEQFF
TRBV6-6 | CASSDRALSQYF
TRBV21-1 | CARERGAYSNQPQHF
TRBV27 | CASHLNRSPGELFF
TRBV6-6 | CASSYSGGGAINEQFF
TRBV29-1 | CSVRRAGESTDTQYF
TRBV7-9 | CASSLVTGGGSEAFF
TRBV5-1 | CASSSGGHRVGETQYF
TRBV9 | CASKGGAVNTGELFF
TRBV24-1 | CATSDQNTPGTDTQYF